This record covers a single T cell receptor (beta chain). What it binds is not known. In germline, CDR1 is MNHNS, CDR2 SASEGT. V lost 6 bases to trimming and J lost 4 bases; unmatched junction nucleotides: 6. CDR3 size: 15 residues. As it was prepared, the TCRbeta library received unique molecular identifiers. TCRdb re-called the PCR reads with MiXCR, one entry per CDR3 protein. The table has about 580,000 distinct CDR3 sequences, around 23% seen once. This sample was included in a study of T-cell reconstitution after alpha-beta-depleted transplantation in children. The study, taken as a whole, reports: By about two months after transplant, alpha-beta T cells reportedly arose from several hundred graft clones that had expanded. At the one-year point after transplant, T-cell counts and TCRbeta diversity were found to come mostly from T cells that had been newly produced. After transplant, high TCRbeta diversity at day 60 in some patients arose from surviving recipient T cells and thymic progenitors.

The input for sequencing was PBMCs, mostly from graft donor cells, taken 360 days after TCRalphabeta/CD19-depleted stem cell transplant. The V gene is TRBV6-1, the J gene TRBJ2-1, with TRBD1 matching over 10 bases. This receptor was taken from a boy in the first two years of life who had a stem cell transplant for acute myeloid leukemia, so the T cells may come from the graft donor. This CDR3 reads CASRAGTGEYNEQFF. As DNA, the CDR3 is TGTGCCAGCAGGGCCGGGACAGGGGAATACAATGAGCAGTTCTTC.